The 10 T cell receptor beta chains reported below all come from one sample, sequenced in a study of Graves' ophthalmopathy and Graves' hyperthyroidism. The authors amplified TCR beta CDR3 regions from RNA transcripts. First-round RT-PCR relied on HTBI primers, and a second-round multiplex PCR came next. MiXCR, applied by TCRdb to the multiplex PCR reads, yields one record per CDR3 protein. The repertoire holds almost 750,000 distinct CDR3 sequences, roughly 41% seen once, with around 40% in the top ten. Sequenced material: peripheral blood. Receptor source: an adult man with Graves' ophthalmopathy.

This clonotype turned up a few times. This chain connects TRBV20-1 to TRBJ2-5; 13 nucleotides align to TRBD2. This CDR3 region has 18 residues. CDR1 is DFQATT, CDR2 SNEGSKA, per germline (reference sequence). V lost 0 bases to trimming and J lost 3 bases; unmatched junction nucleotides: 10. The CDR3 spells CSARDWTPGTSGEETQYF. The CDR3 bases are TGCAGTGCTAGAGATTGGACGCCCGGGACTAGCGGGGAAGAGACCCAGTACTTC.

Only a few counts were recorded for this clonotype. The chain combines TRBV20-1 with TRBJ2-7, with 12 positions matching TRBD1. This CDR3 is built from 15 residues. Trimming removed 4 bases from V and 1 base from J; junction bases left unmatched: 5. Looked up from germline, CDR1 is DFQATT and CDR2 is SNEGSKA (reference sequence). In DNA, the CDR3 is TGCAGTGCTAACCCGGGACAGGGGGCTTCCTACGAGCAGTACTTC. Amino acids: CSANPGQGASYEQYF.

This clonotype was seen repeatedly, ten times or more. V usage is TRBV29-1 and J usage is TRBJ2-2, with TRBD1 identical over 10 bases. The J segment lost 6 bases and the V segment lost 3 bases, leaving 7 bases of the junction unmatched. CDR1 and CDR2 (germline): SQVTM, ANQGSEA. This CDR3 has 15 amino acids. The CDR3 spells CSVDYGTGAAGELFF. Written as DNA, the CDR3 is TGCAGCGTTGACTACGGGACAGGGGCCGCCGGGGAGCTGTTTTTT.

This clonotype was detected once. This chain joins TRBV6-2 or TRBV6-3 and TRBJ2-7; D possibly corresponds to TRBD2 (6 bases). V gave up 7 bases and J gave up 4 bases, with 14 bases separating them. This CDR3 has 13 amino acids. The germline V gene has CDR1 MNHEY and CDR2 SVGEGT. The CDR3 here is CASKEGGLYEQYF. The CDR3 DNA is TGTGCCAGCAAAGAGGGAGGACTTTACGAGCAGTACTTC.

The chain combines TRBV29-1 with TRBJ1-2; tentatively, D is TRBD1 (5 bases). The V and J ends lost 3 bases and 6 bases respectively, with 11 bases between them. In germline, CDR1 is SQVTM, CDR2 ANQGSEA. The CDR3 runs 12 residues. The CDR3 bases are TGCAGCGTTGATGTGGGGGTTCATGGCTACACCTTC. As protein: CSVDVGVHGYTF.

Note on this clonotype: One end of the junction is discordant with germline, which a read error may explain. This chain uses TRBV15 with TRBJ2-7, with TRBD1 as a possible D gene (6 bases). Germline V gene lookup returns CDR1 LNHNV and CDR2 YYDKDF (reference sequence). The CDR3 consists of 11 residues. CDR3 nucleotide sequence: TGTGCCACCAGCAAGGGGGACGAGCAGTGCTTC. Its translation: CATSKGDEQCF.

V and J are TRBV2 and TRBJ2-7; D not certain. The germline V and J ends were trimmed by 8 bases and 0 bases, with 11 bases remaining between them. The CDR3 extends over 13 amino acids. Germline V gene lookup returns CDR1 SNHLY and CDR2 FYNNEI. The CDR3 sequence: CASYYQISYEQYF. The CDR3 bases are TGTGCCAGCTACTATCAGATCTCCTACGAGCAGTACTTC.

J is TRBJ2-6 and V is TRBV7-3, with D possibly TRBD2 on 6 matching bases. Trimming removed 1 base from V and 2 bases from J, with 15 bases in between. This CDR3 contains 18 residues. Looked up from germline, CDR1 is SGHTA and CDR2 is FQGTGA. The CDR3 sequence: CASSLIAGGRAGANVLTF. CDR3 DNA sequence: TGTGCCAGCAGCTTAATAGCCGGGGGTCGGGCTGGGGCCAACGTCCTGACTTTC.

This clonotype was recorded once. This chain connects TRBV7-9 to TRBJ2-5; no definite D call. From germline, CDR1 is SEHNR and CDR2 FQNEAQ (reference sequence). Between the trimmed V and J ends, which lost 1 base and 9 bases, there was a span of 12 bases. The length of the CDR3 is 13 residues. The CDR3 protein is CASSLDQSQPQYF. The CDR3 DNA reads as TGTGCCAGCAGCTTAGATCAAAGTCAGCCCCAGTACTTC.

V and J are TRBV29-1 and TRBJ1-2; 8 nucleotides match TRBD1. V was clipped by 6 bases and J by 4 bases; unmatched bases: 7. Germline CDR1 and CDR2: SQVTM and ANQGSEA. This CDR3 region has 13 residues. CDR3 loop: CSVASGGGYGYTF. The CDR3 DNA reads TGCAGCGTCGCGTCAGGGGGCGGCTATGGCTACACCTTC.